The entry below gives a single T cell receptor (beta chain) sequence along with its context. Its antigen is still unknown. Amplified TCR beta CDR3 regions derived from RNA transcripts. The TCR CDR3 was amplified in a first-round RT-PCR using the HTBI primer set. In TCRdb, the multiplex PCR reads were re-called with MiXCR into one record per CDR3 protein. This sample has about 520,000 distinct CDR3 sequences, with less than 25% found just once. These data come from a study of T cells in Graves' hyperthyroidism and ophthalmopathy. Points from the study as a whole: Progression to ophthalmopathy was predicted a median of roughly 6.8 months early. In blood, most of the thyroid clonotypes expanded above 0.001 were also present.

Orbital computed tomography and thyroid ultrasound, together with serum TRAb and thyroxine and clinical symptoms, were used for diagnoses. The sequenced material came from blood. This receptor was taken from a woman in her thirties with Graves' ophthalmopathy.

CDR3 loop: CASSYSGYRANQPQHF. DNA of the CDR3: TGTGCCAGCAGTTACTCGGGGTACAGGGCGAATCAGCCCCAGCATTTT. The chain is built from TRBV12-3 or TRBV12-4 and TRBJ1-5, with a tentative D call TRBD1 (6 bases). The ends were cut back, 4 bases at V and 4 bases at J, with 17 bases in the middle. The CDR3 spans 16 residues.